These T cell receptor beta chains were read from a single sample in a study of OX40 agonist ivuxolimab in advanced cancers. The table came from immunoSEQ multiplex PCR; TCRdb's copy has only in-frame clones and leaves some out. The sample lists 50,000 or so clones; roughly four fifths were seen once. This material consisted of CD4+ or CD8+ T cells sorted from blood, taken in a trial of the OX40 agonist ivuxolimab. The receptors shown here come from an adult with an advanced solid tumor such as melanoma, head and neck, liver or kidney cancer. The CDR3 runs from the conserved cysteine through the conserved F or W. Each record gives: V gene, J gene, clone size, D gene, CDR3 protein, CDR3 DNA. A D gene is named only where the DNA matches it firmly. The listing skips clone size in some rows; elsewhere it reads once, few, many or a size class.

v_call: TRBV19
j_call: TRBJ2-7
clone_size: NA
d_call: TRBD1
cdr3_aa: CASSMLRDRAYEQYF
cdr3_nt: TGTGCCAGTAGTATGCTCCGGGACAGAGCCTACGAGCAGTACTTC

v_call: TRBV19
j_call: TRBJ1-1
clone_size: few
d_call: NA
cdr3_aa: CASSPRHQNTEAFF
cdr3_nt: TGTGCCAGTAGTCCAAGACACCAGAACACTGAAGCTTTCTTT

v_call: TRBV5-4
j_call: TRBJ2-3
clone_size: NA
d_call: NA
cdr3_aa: CASSPQKGLAGIDTQYF
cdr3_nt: TGTGCCAGCAGCCCCCAAAAGGGGCTAGCAGGAATAGATACGCAGTATTTT

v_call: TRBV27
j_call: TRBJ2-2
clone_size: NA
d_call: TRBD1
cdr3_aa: CASRRLLGQGTGELFF
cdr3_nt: TGTGCCAGCAGACGCCTTCTAGGACAGGGCACCGGGGAGCTGTTTTTT

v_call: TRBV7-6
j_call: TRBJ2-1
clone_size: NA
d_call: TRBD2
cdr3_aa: CASSFGIAGGHNEQFF
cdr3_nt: TGTGCCAGCAGCTTTGGGATAGCGGGGGGGCACAATGAGCAGTTCTTC

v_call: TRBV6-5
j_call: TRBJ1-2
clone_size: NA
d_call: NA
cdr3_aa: CASANRQTYGYTF
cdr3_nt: TGTGCCAGCGCAAATCGACAGACTTATGGCTACACCTTC

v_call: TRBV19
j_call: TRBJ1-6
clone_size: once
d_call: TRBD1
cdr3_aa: CASSTGGGSYNSPLHF
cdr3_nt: TGTGCCAGTAGTACAGGGGGGGGTTCCTATAATTCACCCCTCCACTTT

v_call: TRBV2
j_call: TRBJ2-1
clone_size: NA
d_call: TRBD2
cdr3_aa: CASTRLASANEQFF
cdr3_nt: TGTGCCAGCACACGACTAGCGAGCGCCAATGAGCAGTTCTTC

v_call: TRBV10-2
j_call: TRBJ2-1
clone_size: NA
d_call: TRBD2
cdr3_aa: CASSGGLAGSNEQFF
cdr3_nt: TGCGCCAGCAGTGGGGGACTAGCGGGGAGCAATGAGCAGTTCTTC

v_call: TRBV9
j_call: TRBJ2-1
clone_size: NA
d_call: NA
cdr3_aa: CASSVVGGRSNEQFF
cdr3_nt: TGTGCCAGCAGCGTAGTAGGGGGGCGATCCAATGAGCAGTTCTTC

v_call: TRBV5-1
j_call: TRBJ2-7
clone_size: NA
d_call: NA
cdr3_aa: CASSLGGGEQYF
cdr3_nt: TGCGCCAGCAGCTTGGGGGGTGGCGAGCAGTACTTC

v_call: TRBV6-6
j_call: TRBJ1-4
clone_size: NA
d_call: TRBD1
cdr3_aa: CASSYSIGQGSEKLFF
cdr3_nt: TGTGCCAGCAGTTACTCGATCGGACAGGGGTCTGAAAAACTGTTTTTT

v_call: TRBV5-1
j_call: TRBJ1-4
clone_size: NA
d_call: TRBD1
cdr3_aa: CASSRGQGGEKLFF
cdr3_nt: TGCGCCAGCAGCCGAGGACAGGGCGGCGAAAAACTGTTTTTT

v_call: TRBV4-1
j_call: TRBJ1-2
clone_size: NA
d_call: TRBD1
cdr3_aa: CASSQVNRGEDGYTF
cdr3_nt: TGCGCCAGCAGCCAAGTGAACAGGGGGGAAGATGGCTACACCTTC

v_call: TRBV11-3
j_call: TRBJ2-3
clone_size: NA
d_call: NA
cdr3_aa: CASSRGGEGTTDTQYF
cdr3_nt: TGTGCCAGCAGCCGCGGTGGAGAGGGCACCACAGATACGCAGTATTTT

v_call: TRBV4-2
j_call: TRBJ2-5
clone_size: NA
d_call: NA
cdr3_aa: CASSRDEGRGEKTQYF
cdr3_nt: TGTGCCAGCAGCCGAGATGAGGGGAGGGGGGAAAAGACCCAGTACTTC

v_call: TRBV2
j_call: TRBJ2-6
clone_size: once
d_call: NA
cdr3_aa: CASSPGPVAGANVLTF
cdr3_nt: TGTGCCAGCAGTCCGGGCCCAGTTGCTGGGGCCAACGTCCTGACTTTC

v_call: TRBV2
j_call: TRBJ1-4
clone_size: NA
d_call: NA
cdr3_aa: CAILRDGNEKLFF
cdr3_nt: TGTGCCATCCTCCGGGACGGGAATGAAAAACTGTTTTTT

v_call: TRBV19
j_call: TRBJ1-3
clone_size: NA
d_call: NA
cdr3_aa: CASTPQSGAPGNTIYF
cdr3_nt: TGTGCCAGTACCCCCCAGTCGGGAGCACCTGGAAACACCATATATTTT

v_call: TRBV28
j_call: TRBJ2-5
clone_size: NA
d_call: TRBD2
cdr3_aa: CASSSSGVPQETQYF
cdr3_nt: TGTGCCAGCAGTTCTAGCGGGGTCCCCCAAGAGACCCAGTACTTC

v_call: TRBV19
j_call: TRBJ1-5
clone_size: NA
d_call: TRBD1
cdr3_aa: CATTGTGGFQPQHF
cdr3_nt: TGTGCCACCACCGGGACAGGGGGTTTTCAGCCCCAGCATTTT

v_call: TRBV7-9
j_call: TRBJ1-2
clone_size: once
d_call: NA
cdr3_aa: CASSQVIQVDYGYTF
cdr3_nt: TGTGCCAGCAGTCAGGTAATCCAGGTGGACTATGGCTACACCTTC

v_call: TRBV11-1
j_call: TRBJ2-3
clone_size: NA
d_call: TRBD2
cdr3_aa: CASSSGLAFTDTQYF
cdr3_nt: TGTGCCAGCAGCTCGGGACTAGCGTTCACAGATACGCAGTATTTT

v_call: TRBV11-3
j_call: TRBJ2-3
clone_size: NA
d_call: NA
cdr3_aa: CASSLGGGITDTQYF
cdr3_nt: TGTGCCAGCAGCTTGGGCGGCGGAATCACAGATACGCAGTATTTT

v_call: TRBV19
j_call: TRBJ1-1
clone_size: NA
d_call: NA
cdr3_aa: CASSPRLETGNTEAFF
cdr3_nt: TGTGCCAGTAGTCCCCGGTTGGAAACAGGAAACACTGAAGCTTTCTTT

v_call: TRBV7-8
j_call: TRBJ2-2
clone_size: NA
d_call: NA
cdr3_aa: CASSLAMGASTGELFF
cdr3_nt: TGTGCCAGCAGCTTAGCGATGGGGGCCAGTACCGGGGAGCTGTTTTTT

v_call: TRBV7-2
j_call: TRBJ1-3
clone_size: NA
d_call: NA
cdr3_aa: CASSLGGLRNTIYF
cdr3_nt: TGTGCCAGCAGCTTAGGGGGGCTTAGAAACACCATATATTTT

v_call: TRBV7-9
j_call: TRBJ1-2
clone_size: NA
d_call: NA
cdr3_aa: CASSLNSGAPNYGYTF
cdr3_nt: TGTGCCAGCAGCCTCAACTCAGGGGCCCCAAACTATGGCTACACCTTC